This T cell receptor beta chain emerged from a study of blood T cell repertoires in COVID-19. Study-level information: Acute and convalescent COVID-19 specimens originated in the United States, Italy and Spain. The cDNA or gDNA used as material had been derived from T cells, B-cell-depleted T cells, or PBMCs.

This clone was counted only a few times. V was cut by 4 bases and J by 3 bases, with 13 bases left in between. The V gene's germline CDR1 is SGHRS and CDR2 YFSETQ. CDR3 length: 14 residues. Original analysis: Researchers report that nucleated cell counts were estimated from reference gene primer amplification. Profiled with immunoSEQ multiplex PCR; TCRdb holds only in-frame clones, not every one. The V and J calls and clone size are taken from that table; D and trimming were inferred from the DNA. The repertoire consists of about 15,000 clones, with less than 80% occurring once and the leading ten covering 9.7%.

This sequence originates from a man aged 65 to 85 with acute or convalescent COVID-19. Source material: peripheral blood. The rearrangement joins TRBV5-1 to TRBJ1-1, with D uncertain. The CDR3 sequence: CASSLADSYTEAFF. The CDR3 coding sequence is TGCGCCAGCAGCCTCGCAGATTCTTACACTGAAGCTTTCTTT.